The 5 T cell receptor beta chains below all came from one sample that was sequenced in a study of T cell repertoires in cytomegalovirus infection. TCRdb reprocessed the reads via MiXCR and lists one record per CDR3 protein. The data show roughly 630,000 distinct CDR3 sequences, more than 20% seen once. The sequencing input was CD8+ T cells from PBMCs. These TCRs come from a human donor in good health (CMV status not recorded). Some clones in this sample may be carry-over from other donors' samples.

This clonotype has a count of ten or more. This rearrangement joins TRBV6-5 to TRBJ1-3, with TRBD1 matching 7 bases. Germline loops: CDR1 MNHEY, CDR2 SVGAGI. This CDR3 spans 14 amino acids. After removal of 2 bases from V and 5 bases from J, the junction contained 3 bases not matched to a gene. DNA for the CDR3: TGTGCCAGCAGTTACGCAGGGGGTCGAAACACCATATATTTT. Translated: CASSYAGGRNTIYF.

The rearrangement uses TRBV5-1 and TRBJ2-7; no firm D call. The CDR3 length is 12 residues. The V gene lost 2 bases and the J gene lost 5 bases, with 8 bases spanning the gap. CDR1 is SGHRS and CDR2 is YFSETQ in the germline V gene. CDR3 amino acids: CASSLWNDEQYF. As DNA, the CDR3 is TGCGCCAGCAGCTTATGGAACGACGAGCAGTACTTC.

The chain is built from TRBV6-1 and TRBJ2-7, with TRBD1 as a possible D gene (6 bases). V lost 5 bases, J lost 0 bases, and 14 bases lay in between. Germline CDR1 and CDR2: MNHNS and SASEGT. The CDR3 contains 15 residues. The CDR3 DNA follows: TGTGCCAGCAGTTTGCAAGGGGGTAGCTCCTACGAGCAGTACGTC. Protein product: CASSLQGGSSYEQYV.

This chain joins TRBV6-1 and TRBJ2-7; TRBD1 matches at 7 bases. Losses at the gene ends were 8 bases for V and 0 bases for J; bases not matched to a gene: 16. This CDR3 contains 17 residues. From germline, CDR1 is MNHNS and CDR2 SASEGT. The DNA of the CDR3 is TGTGCCAGCTTGAGGGGGCTGCCCCTCTCGCCCTCCTACGAGCAGTACGTC. Protein product: CASLRGLPLSPSYEQYV.

The sample holds many counts of this clonotype. The rearrangement uses TRBV12-3 or TRBV12-4 and TRBJ2-5, with 12 bases aligning to TRBD2. V shed 5 bases, J shed 4 bases, and the junction held 8 bases outside the gene matches. CDR3 length: 16 residues. The CDR3 sequence is CASSNRLAGAGETQYF. CDR3 nucleotide sequence: TGTGCCAGCAGTAACCGACTAGCGGGGGCGGGAGAGACCCAGTACTTC.